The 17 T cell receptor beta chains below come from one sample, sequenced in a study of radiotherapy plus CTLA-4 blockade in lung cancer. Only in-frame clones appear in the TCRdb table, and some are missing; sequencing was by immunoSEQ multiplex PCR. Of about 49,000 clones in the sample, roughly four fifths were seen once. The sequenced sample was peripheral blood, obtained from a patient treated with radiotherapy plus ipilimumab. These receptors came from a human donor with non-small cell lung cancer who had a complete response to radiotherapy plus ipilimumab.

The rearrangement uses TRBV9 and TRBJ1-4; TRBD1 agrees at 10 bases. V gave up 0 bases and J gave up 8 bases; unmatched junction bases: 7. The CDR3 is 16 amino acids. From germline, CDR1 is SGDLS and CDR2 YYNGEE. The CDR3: CASSVGQGARVEKLFF. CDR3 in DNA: TGTGCCAGCAGCGTAGGACAGGGGGCGAGGGTCGAAAAACTGTTTTTT.

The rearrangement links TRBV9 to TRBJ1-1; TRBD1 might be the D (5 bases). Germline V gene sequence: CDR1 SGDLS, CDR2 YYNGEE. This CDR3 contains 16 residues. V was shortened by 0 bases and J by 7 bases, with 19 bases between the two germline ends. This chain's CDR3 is CASSVDLTARGGEAFF. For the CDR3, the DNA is TGTGCCAGCAGCGTAGACTTGACTGCCCGGGGGGGTGAAGCTTTCTTT.

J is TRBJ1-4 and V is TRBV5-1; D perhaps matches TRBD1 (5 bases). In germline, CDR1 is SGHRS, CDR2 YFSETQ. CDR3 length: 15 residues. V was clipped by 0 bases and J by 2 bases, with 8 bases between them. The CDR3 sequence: CASSLGGTTNEKLFF. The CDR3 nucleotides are TGCGCCAGCAGCTTGGGCGGGACGACTAATGAAAAACTGTTTTTT.

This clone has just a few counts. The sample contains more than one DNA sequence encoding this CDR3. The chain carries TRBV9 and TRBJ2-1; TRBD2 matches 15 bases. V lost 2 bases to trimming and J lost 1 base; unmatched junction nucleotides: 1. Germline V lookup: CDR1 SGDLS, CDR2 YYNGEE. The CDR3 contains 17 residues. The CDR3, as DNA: TGTGCCAGCAGCGTGGGACTAGCGGGGGGATCCTACAATGAGCAGTTCTTC. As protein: CASSVGLAGGSYNEQFF.

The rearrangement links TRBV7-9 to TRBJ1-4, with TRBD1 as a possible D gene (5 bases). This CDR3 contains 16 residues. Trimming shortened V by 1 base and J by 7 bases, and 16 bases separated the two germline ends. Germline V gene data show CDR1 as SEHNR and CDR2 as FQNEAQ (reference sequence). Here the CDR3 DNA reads TGTGCCAGCAGCTTAGAAGTCTCGGACAAGCGTGAAAAACTGTTTTTT. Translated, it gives CASSLEVSDKREKLFF.

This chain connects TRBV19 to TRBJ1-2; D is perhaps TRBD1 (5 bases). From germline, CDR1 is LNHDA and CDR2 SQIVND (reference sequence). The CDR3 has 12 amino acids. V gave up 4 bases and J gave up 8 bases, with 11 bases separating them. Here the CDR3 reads CASSTGFRGYTF. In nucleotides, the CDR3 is TGTGCCAGTAGTACAGGGTTTAGGGGCTACACCTTC.

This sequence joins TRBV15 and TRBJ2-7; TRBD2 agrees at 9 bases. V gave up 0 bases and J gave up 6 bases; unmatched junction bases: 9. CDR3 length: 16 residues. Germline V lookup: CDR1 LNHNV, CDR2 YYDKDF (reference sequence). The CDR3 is CATSRDQRTSVSEQYF. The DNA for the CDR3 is TGTGCCACCAGCAGAGACCAACGGACTAGCGTTAGCGAGCAGTACTTC.

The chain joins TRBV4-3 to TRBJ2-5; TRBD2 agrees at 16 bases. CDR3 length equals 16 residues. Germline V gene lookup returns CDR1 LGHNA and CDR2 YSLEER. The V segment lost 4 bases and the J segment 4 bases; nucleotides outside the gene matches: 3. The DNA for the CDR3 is TGCGCCAGCAGCCCGGGACTAGCGGGGGGGCCAGAGACCCAGTACTTC. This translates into CASSPGLAGGPETQYF.

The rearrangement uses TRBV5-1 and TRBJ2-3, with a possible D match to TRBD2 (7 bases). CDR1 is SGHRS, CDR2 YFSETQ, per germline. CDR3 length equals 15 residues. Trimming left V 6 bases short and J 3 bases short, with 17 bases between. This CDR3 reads CASTEGGFGTDTQYF. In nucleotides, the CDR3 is TGCGCCAGCACGGAGGGGGGGTTCGGGACAGATACGCAGTATTTT.

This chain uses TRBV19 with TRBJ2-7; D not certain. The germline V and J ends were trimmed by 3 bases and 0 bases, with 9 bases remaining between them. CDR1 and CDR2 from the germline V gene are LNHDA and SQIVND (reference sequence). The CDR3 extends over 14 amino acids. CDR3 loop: CASSILPSSYEQYF. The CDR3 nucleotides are TGTGCCAGTAGTATTCTCCCGAGCTCCTACGAGCAGTACTTC.

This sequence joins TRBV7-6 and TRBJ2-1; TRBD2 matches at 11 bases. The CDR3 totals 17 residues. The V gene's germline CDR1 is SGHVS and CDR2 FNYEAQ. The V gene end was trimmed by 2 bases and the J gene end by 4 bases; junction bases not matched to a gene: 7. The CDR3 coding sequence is TGTGCCAGCAGCTTAAGTTCTCGGACTAGCGGGTACAATGAGCAGTTCTTC. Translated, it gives CASSLSSRTSGYNEQFF.

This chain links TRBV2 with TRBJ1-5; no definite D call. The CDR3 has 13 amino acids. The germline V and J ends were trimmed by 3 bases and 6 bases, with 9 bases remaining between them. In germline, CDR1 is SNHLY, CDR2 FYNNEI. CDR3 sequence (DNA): TGTGCCAGCAGTGAGGCTGGTCGTCAGCCCCAGCATTTT. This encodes CASSEAGRQPQHF.

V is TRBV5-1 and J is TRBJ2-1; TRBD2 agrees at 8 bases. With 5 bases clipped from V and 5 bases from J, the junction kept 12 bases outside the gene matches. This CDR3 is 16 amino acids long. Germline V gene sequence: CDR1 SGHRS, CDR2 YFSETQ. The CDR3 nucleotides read TGCGCCAGCAGAAGGTCGGCGGGAGGTGGCAACAATGAGCAGTTCTTC. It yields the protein CASRRSAGGGNNEQFF.

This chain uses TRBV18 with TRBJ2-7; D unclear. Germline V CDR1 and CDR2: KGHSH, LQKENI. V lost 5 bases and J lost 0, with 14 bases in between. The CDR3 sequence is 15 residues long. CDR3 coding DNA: TGTGCCAGCTCATCCCCTAGGCAGAGCTCCTACGAGCAGTACTTC. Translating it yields CASSSPRQSSYEQYF.

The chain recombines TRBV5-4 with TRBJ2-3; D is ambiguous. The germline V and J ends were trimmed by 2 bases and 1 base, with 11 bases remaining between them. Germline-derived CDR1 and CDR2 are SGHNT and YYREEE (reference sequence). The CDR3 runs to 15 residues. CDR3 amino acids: CASSLARLGTDTQYF. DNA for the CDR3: TGTGCCAGCAGCTTAGCGAGGTTGGGCACAGATACGCAGTATTTT.

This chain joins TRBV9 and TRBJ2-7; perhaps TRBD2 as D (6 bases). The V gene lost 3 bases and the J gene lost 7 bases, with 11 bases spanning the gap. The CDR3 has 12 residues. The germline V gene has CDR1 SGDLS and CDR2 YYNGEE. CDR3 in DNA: TGTGCCAGCAGCGGCGGGGTTGGGGAGCAGTACTTC. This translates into CASSGGVGEQYF.

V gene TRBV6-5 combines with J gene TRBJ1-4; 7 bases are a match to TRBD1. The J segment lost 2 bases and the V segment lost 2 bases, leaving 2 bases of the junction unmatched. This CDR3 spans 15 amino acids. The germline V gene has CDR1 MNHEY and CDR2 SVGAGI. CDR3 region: CASSYARGTNEKLFF. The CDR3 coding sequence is TGTGCCAGCAGTTACGCCAGGGGGACTAATGAAAAACTGTTTTTT.